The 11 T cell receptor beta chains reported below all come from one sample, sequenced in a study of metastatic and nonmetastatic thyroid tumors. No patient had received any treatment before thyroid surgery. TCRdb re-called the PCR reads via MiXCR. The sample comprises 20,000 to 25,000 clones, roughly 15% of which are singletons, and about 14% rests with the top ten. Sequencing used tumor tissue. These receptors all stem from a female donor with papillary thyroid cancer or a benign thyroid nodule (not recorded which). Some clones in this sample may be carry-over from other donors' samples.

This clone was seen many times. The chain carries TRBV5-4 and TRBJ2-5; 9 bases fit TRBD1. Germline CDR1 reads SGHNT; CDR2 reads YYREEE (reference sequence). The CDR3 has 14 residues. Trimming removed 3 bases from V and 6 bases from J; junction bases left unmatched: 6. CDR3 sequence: CASSSPGQGKTQYF. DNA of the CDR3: TGTGCCAGCAGCTCTCCGGGACAGGGAAAGACCCAGTACTTC.

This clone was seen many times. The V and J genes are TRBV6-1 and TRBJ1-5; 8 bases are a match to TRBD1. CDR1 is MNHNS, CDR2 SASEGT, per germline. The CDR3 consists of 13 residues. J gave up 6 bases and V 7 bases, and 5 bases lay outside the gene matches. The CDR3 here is CASTQGAGQPQHF. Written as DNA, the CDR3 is TGTGCCAGCACTCAGGGGGCGGGTCAGCCCCAGCATTTT.

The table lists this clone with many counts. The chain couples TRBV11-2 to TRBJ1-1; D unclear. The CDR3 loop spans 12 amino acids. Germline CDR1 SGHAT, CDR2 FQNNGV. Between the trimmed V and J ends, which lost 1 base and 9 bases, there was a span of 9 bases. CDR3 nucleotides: TGTGCCAGCAGCTTAGGCAGTGGAAAAGCTTTCTTT. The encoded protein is CASSLGSGKAFF.

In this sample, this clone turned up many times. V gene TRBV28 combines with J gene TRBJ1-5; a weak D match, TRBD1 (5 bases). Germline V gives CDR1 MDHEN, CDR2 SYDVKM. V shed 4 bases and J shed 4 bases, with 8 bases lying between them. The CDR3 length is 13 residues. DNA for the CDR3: TGTGCCAGCAGTTGGGACTTTAATCAGCCCCAGCATTTT. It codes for CASSWDFNQPQHF. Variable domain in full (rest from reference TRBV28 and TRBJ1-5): DVKVTQSSRYLVKRTGEKVFLECVQDMDHENMFWYRQDPGLGLRLIYFSYDVKMKEKGDIPEGYSVSREKKERFSLILESASTNQTSMYLCASSWDFNQPQHFGDGTRLSIL.

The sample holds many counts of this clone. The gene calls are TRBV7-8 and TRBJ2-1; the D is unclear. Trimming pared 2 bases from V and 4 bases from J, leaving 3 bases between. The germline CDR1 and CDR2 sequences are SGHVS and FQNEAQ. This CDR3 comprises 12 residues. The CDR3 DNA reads TGTGCCAGCAGCTTAAGTTACAATGAGCAGTTCTTC. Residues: CASSLSYNEQFF.

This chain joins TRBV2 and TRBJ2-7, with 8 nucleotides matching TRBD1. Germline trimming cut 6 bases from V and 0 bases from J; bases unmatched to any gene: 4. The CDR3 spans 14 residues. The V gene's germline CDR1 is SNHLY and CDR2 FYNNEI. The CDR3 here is CASRYDRGSYEQYF. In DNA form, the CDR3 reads TGTGCCAGCAGATACGACAGGGGCTCCTACGAGCAGTACTTC.

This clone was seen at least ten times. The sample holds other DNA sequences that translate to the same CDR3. The CDR3 DNA is TGTGCCAGCAGCTTATCCGGGACCGCAGAGACCCAGTACTTC. It translates to CASSLSGTAETQYF. The V gene is TRBV7-8, the J gene TRBJ2-5; D possibly matches TRBD1 or TRBD2 (5 bases each). Trimming pared 2 bases from V and 4 bases from J, leaving 11 bases between. Germline lookup yields CDR1 SGHVS and CDR2 FQNEAQ. CDR3 length: 14 residues.

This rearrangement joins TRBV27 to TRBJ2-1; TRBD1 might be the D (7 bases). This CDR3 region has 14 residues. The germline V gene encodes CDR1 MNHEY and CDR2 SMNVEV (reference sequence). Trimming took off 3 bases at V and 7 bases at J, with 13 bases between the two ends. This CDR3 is CASSLEGARNEQFF. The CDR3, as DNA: TGTGCCAGCAGTTTGGAGGGGGCGCGTAATGAGCAGTTCTTC.

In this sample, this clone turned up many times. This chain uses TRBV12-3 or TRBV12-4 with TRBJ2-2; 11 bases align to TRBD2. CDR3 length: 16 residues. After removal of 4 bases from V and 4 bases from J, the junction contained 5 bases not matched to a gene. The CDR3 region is CASSWLAGGVTGELFF. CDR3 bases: TGTGCCAGCAGTTGGCTAGCGGGAGGAGTCACCGGGGAGCTGTTTTTT.

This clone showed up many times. CDR3 protein: CASSEDIGYYEKLFF. Here the CDR3 DNA reads TGTGCCAGCAGTGAAGATATAGGCTATTACGAAAAACTGTTTTTT. The chain is built from TRBV6-1 and TRBJ1-4, with D unresolved. CDR1 and CDR2 from the germline V gene are MNHNS and SASEGT. The CDR3 runs to 15 residues. V shed 1 base and J shed 8 bases, with 14 bases lying between them.

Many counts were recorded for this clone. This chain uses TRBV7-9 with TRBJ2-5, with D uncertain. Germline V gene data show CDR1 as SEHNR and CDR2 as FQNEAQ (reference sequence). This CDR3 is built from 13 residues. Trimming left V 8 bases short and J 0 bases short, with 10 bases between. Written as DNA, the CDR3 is TGTGCCAGCGGAAGGAGCGACCAAGAGACCCAGTACTTC. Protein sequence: CASGRSDQETQYF.